The sequence of this T cell receptor (beta chain) was determined in a study of shared clonotypes between healthy human individuals. As processed by the authors: Filtering differed since immunoSEQ provided only junctions, with no quality scores. Data came from immunoSEQ multiplex PCR; TCRdb stores just in-frame clones and leaves some out. V, J and clone size were drawn from that table, and D and trimming were deduced from the DNA. The profile shows 730,000 or so clones, 72% of them singletons. Points from the study as a whole: Estimated clonotype richness was generally higher in naive than memory subsets.

V gave up 5 bases and J gave up 3 bases; unmatched junction bases: 8. This CDR3 spans 16 amino acids. CDR1 is MNHEY and CDR2 is SMNVEV in the germline V gene (reference sequence). In its sample, this clone was seen a few times. Its antigen is not known. This clonotype originated in a young woman in good health. The gene calls are TRBV27 and TRBJ2-3; 10 bases map to TRBD1. Material: memory CD4+ T cells sorted from blood. The subset: CD45RA-negative fraction. This CDR3 reads CASSPRDRGSTDTQYF. As DNA, the CDR3 is TGTGCCAGCAGTCCACGGGACAGGGGTTCGACAGATACGCAGTATTTT.